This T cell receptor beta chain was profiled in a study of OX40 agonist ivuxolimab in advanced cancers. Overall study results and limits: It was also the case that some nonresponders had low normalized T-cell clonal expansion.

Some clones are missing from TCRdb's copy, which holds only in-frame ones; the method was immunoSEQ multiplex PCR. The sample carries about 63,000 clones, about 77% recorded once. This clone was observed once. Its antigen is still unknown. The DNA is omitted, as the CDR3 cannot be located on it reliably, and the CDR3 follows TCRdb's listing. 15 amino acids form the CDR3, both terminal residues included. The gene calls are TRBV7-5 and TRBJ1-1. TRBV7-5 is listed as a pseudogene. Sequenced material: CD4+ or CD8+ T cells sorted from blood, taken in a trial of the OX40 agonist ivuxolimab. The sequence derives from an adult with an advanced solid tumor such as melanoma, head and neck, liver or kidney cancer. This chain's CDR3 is CARNPVGGGNTEAFF.